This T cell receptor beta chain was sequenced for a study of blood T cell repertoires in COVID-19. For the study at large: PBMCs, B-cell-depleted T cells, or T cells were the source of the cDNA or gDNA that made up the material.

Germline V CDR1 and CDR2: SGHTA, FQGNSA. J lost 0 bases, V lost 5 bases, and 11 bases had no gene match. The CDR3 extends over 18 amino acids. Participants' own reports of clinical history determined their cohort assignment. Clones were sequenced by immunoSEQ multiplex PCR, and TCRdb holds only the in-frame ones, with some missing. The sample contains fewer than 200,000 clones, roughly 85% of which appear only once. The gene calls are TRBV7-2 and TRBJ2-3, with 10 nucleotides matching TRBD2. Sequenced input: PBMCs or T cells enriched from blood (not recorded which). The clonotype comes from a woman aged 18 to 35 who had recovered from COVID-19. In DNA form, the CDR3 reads TGTGCCAGCAGCGCGCCTAGCGGGGGAGCGTTTAGCACAGATACGCAGTATTTT. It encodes CASSAPSGGAFSTDTQYF.